These 10 T cell receptor beta chains share one sample of origin, sequenced in a study of blood T cell repertoires in COVID-19. Produced via immunoSEQ multiplex PCR; TCRdb's table is partial and in-frame only. Of under 200,000 clones detected, under 80% appear once; the ten largest clones hold roughly 3.1%. Sequencing was done on a sample of peripheral blood. These receptors all stem from a man in his 70s with acute or convalescent COVID-19.

This clone was counted a single time. The chain carries TRBV24-1 and TRBJ1-5; 9 bases fit TRBD1. Trimming removed 5 bases from V and 4 bases from J; junction bases left unmatched: 5. The CDR3 totals 15 residues. Germline V gene data show CDR1 as KGHDR and CDR2 as SFDVKD. The CDR3 DNA reads as TGTGCCACCAGTGCACAGGGGGCCCCAAATCAGCCCCAGCATTTT. Its protein product is CATSAQGAPNQPQHF.

This clone was recorded a few times. The chain is built from TRBV27 and TRBJ1-6, with unresolved D. Germline V gives CDR1 MNHEY, CDR2 SMNVEV (reference sequence). The CDR3 length is 15 residues. Trimming pared 6 bases from V and 7 bases from J, leaving 16 bases between. The CDR3 loop reads CASSPRPGVNSPLHF. The CDR3 DNA is TGTGCCAGCAGCCCTAGGCCGGGTGTAAATTCACCCCTCCACTTT.

The rearrangement uses TRBV19 and TRBJ2-1; D is possibly TRBD2 (6 bases). The CDR3 contains 14 residues. The V end lost 2 bases, the J end lost 5 bases, and 10 bases lay between the germline ends. Per the germline V gene, CDR1 is LNHDA and CDR2 is SQIVND (reference sequence). Here the CDR3 DNA reads TGTGCCAGTAGTATATCGGGACTTAACAATGAGCAGTTCTTC. Its translation: CASSISGLNNEQFF. Using reference TRBV19 and TRBJ2-1 for the parts outside the CDR3, the full variable domain is DGGITQSPKYLFRKEGQNVTLSCEQNLNHDAMYWYRQDPGQGLRLIYYSQIVNDFQKGDIAEGYSVSREKKESFPLTVTSAQKNPTAFYLCASSISGLNNEQFFGPGTRLTVL.

The chain carries TRBV30 and TRBJ1-4, with 8 bases identical to TRBD1. The CDR3 is made up of 13 amino acids. The germline gives CDR1 GTSNPN, CDR2 SVGIG (reference sequence). The V gene end was trimmed by 3 bases and the J gene end by 8 bases; junction bases not matched to a gene: 5. The DNA of the CDR3 is TGTGCCTGGAGCCGGGACAGGCGAGAAAAACTGTTTTTT. This translates into CAWSRDRREKLFF.

This chain uses TRBV18 with TRBJ1-1; tentative D call: TRBD1 (5 bases). CDR3 length equals 16 residues. Trimming pared 0 bases from V and 4 bases from J, leaving 15 bases between. Germline CDR1 and CDR2: KGHSH and LQKENI. DNA of the CDR3: TGTGCCAGCTCACCACCGTATTCCAGGGTTGGCACTGAAGCTTTCTTT. Encoded protein: CASSPPYSRVGTEAFF. The full variable domain, in which reference TRBV18 and TRBJ1-1 provide the parts outside the CDR3, is NAGVMQNPRHLVRRRGQEARLRCSPMKGHSHVYWYRQLPEEGLKFMVYLQKENIIDESGMPKERFSAEFPKEGPSILRIQQVVRGDSAAYFCASSPPYSRVGTEAFFGQGTRLTVV.

The chain combines TRBV5-4 with TRBJ1-2; 8 nucleotides match TRBD1. The V gene's germline CDR1 is SGHNT and CDR2 YYREEE (reference sequence). This CDR3 comprises 16 residues. With V trimmed by 0 bases and J by 8 bases, 12 bases remained unmatched. The CDR3 region is CASSLDLTAGGEGYTF. The CDR3 DNA reads TGTGCCAGCAGCTTGGATTTGACGGCAGGGGGCGAAGGCTACACCTTC.

This CDR3 reads CASSLVTGYLSGANVLTF. CDR3 DNA: TGTGCCAGCAGCTTAGTAACAGGTTACCTCTCTGGGGCCAACGTCCTGACTTTC. This chain joins TRBV5-5 and TRBJ2-6, with D possibly being TRBD1 (5 bases). V was pared by 2 bases and J by 0 bases, with 15 bases between. Germline CDR1 and CDR2: SGHKS and YYEKEE (reference sequence). The length of the CDR3 is 18 residues. Using reference TRBV5-5 and TRBJ2-6 for the parts outside the CDR3, the full variable domain is DAGVTQSPTHLIKTRGQQVTLRCSPISGHKSVSWYQQVLGQGPQFIFQYYEKEERGRGNFPDRFSARQFPNYSSELNVNALLLGDSALYLCASSLVTGYLSGANVLTFGAGSRLTVL.

V gene TRBV5-6 combines with J gene TRBJ2-7, with 10 positions matching TRBD2. The CDR3 extends over 14 amino acids. Germline trimming cut 4 bases from V and 1 base from J; bases unmatched to any gene: 2. The germline gives CDR1 SGHDT, CDR2 YYEEEE. Written as DNA, the CDR3 is TGTGCCAGCAGCACTAGCGGGGATTCCTACGAGCAGTACTTC. This encodes CASSTSGDSYEQYF.

This clone was recorded only once. The chain links TRBV6-5 to TRBJ2-7, with 9 bases identical to TRBD2. The CDR3 runs to 15 residues. V was clipped by 8 bases and J by 2 bases; unmatched bases: 10. Germline values: CDR1 MNHEY, CDR2 SVGAGI. DNA of the CDR3: TGTGCCAGCCAACAACTAGCGGGCGTTACCTACGAGCAGTACTTC. Protein: CASQQLAGVTYEQYF.

V usage is TRBV7-2 and J usage is TRBJ2-7; 7 bases map to TRBD1. The J segment lost 0 bases and the V segment lost 3 bases, leaving 2 bases of the junction unmatched. From germline, CDR1 is SGHTA and CDR2 FQGNSA. CDR3 length equals 14 residues. This CDR3 reads CASSFTGASYEQYF. The CDR3, as DNA: TGTGCCAGCAGCTTTACAGGGGCCTCCTACGAGCAGTACTTC.